This T cell receptor beta chain derives from a study of cytomegalovirus exposure and HLA in healthy donors. Libraries were prepared by immunoSEQ multiplex PCR; TCRdb keeps only in-frame clonotypes and omits some of them. The repertoire holds roughly 150,000 clones, with approximately 80% as singletons. With 5 bases removed from V and 2 bases from J, the gap between germline ends came to 18 bases. This CDR3 has 16 residues. Germline CDR1 and CDR2: MGHRA and YSYEKL. This clone has only one observation. The source material was PBMCs. This chain uses TRBV4-1 with TRBJ2-5; D possibly corresponds to TRBD2 (6 bases). The TCR was taken from a man aged 25 to 40 in good health and CMV-seropositive. The CDR3 reads CASSLRAGGLQETQYF. CDR3 nucleotide sequence: TGCGCCAGCAGCTTACGAGCCGGGGGACTTCAAGAGACCCAGTACTTC.